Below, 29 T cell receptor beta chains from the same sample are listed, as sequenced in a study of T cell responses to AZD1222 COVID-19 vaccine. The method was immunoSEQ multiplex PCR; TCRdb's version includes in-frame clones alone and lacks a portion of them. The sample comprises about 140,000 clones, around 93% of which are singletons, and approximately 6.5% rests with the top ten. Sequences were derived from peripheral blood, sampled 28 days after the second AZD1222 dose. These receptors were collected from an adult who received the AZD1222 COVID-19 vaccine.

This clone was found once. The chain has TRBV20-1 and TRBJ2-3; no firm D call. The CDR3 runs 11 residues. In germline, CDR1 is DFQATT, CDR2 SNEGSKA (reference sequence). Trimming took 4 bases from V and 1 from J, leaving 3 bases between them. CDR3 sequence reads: CSAIRTDTQYF. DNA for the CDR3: TGCAGTGCTATCCGCACAGATACGCAGTATTTT.

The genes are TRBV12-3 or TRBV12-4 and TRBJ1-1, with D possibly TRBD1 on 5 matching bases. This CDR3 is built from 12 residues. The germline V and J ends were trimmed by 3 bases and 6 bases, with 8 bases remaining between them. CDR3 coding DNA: TGTGCCAGCAGTTTTGGGGGGGCTGAAGCTTTCTTT. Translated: CASSFGGAEAFF.

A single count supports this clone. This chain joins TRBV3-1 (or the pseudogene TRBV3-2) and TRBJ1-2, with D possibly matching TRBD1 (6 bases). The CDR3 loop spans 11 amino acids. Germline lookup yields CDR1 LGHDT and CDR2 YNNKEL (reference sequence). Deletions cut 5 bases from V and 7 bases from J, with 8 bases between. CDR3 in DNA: TGTGCCAGCAGCACACAGGGTGGCTACACCTTC. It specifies CASSTQGGYTF.

CDR3 coding DNA: TGTGCCAGCACCCCGGGACTGATACAAGAGACCCAGTACTTC. Its translation: CASTPGLIQETQYF. The rearrangement uses TRBV5-4 and TRBJ2-5, with D perhaps matching TRBD2 (6 bases). Trimming removed 6 bases from V and 2 bases from J, with 14 bases in between. Germline V gene data show CDR1 as SGHNT and CDR2 as YYREEE (reference sequence). The CDR3 is made up of 14 amino acids.

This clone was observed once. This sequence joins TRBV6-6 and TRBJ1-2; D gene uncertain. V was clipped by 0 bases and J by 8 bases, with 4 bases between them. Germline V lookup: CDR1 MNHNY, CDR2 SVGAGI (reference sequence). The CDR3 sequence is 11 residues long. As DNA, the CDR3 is TGTGCCAGCAGTTACTCGAGGGGCTACACCTTC. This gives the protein CASSYSRGYTF.

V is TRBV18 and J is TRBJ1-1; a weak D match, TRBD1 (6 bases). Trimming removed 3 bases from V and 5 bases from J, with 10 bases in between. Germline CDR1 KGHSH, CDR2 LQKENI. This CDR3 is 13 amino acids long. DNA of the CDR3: TGTGCCAGCTCACCTTCAGGGGAAACTGAAGCTTTCTTT. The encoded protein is CASSPSGETEAFF.

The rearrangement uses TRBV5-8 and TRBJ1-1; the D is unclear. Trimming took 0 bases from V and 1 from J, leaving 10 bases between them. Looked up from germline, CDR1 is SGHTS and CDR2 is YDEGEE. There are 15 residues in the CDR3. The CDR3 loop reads CASSLGDWANTEAFF. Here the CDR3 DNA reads TGTGCCAGCAGCTTGGGGGATTGGGCGAACACTGAAGCTTTCTTT.

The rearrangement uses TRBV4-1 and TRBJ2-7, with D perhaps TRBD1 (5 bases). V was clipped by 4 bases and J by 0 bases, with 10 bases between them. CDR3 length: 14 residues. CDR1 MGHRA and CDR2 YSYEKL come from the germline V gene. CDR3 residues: CASSPDSLSYEQYF. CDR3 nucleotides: TGCGCCAGCAGCCCCGACAGTCTCTCCTACGAGCAGTACTTC.

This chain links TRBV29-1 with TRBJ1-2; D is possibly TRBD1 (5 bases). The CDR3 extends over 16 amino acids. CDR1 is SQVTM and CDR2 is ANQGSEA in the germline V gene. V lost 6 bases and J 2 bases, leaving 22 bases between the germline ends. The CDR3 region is CSVDSLRGGANYGYTF. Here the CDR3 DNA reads TGCAGCGTGGACTCCCTTCGTGGAGGGGCAAACTATGGCTACACCTTC.

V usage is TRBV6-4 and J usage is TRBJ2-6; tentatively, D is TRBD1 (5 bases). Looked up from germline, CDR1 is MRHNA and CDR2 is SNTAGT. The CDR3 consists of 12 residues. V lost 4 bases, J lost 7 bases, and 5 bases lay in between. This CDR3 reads CASSGTANVLTF. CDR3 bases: TGTGCCAGCAGTGGGACAGCCAACGTCCTGACTTTC.

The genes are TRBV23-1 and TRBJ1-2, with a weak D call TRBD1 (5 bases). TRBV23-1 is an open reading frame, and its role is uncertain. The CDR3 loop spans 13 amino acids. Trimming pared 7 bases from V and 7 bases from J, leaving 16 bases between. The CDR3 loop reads CASTLGHGSGYTF. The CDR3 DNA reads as TGCGCCAGCACCCTGGGGCATGGAAGTGGCTACACCTTC.

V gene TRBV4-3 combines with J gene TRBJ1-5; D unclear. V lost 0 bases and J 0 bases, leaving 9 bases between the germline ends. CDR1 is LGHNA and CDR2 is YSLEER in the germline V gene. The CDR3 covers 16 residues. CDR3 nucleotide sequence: TGCGCCAGCAGCCAAGATGCACAGTATAGCAATCAGCCCCAGCATTTT. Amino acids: CASSQDAQYSNQPQHF.

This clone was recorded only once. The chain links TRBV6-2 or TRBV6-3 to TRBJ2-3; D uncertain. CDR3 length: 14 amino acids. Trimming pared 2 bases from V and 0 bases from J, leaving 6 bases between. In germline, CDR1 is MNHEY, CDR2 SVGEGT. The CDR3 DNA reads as TGTGCCAGCAGTTACGGGTTCAGCACAGATACGCAGTATTTT. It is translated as CASSYGFSTDTQYF.

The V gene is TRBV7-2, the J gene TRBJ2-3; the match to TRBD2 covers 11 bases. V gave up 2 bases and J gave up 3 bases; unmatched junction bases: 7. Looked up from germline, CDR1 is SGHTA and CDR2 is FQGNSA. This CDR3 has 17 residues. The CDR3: CASSLTGTSGKTDTQYF. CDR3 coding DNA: TGTGCCAGCAGCTTAACCGGGACTAGCGGAAAAACAGATACGCAGTATTTT.

CDR3 bases: TGCGCCAGCAGCCAAGTAGGGCTAGCGGCATTACAACTCGAGCAGTTCTTC. Protein sequence: CASSQVGLAALQLEQFF. The rearrangement links TRBV4-1 to TRBJ2-1; 7 bases are shared with TRBD2. CDR3 length: 17 amino acids. Germline assignment: CDR1 MGHRA and CDR2 YSYEKL. After removal of 1 base from V and 10 bases from J, the junction contained 16 bases not matched to a gene.

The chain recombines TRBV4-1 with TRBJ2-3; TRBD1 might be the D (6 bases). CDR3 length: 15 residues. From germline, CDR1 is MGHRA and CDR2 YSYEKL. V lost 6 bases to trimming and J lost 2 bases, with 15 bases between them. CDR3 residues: CASSKIGTNTDTQYF. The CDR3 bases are TGCGCCAGCAGTAAGATCGGGACAAACACAGATACGCAGTATTTT.

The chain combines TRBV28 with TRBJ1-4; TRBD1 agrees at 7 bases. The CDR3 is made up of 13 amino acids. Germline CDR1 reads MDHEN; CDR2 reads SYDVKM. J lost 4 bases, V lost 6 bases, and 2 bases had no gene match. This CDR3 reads CASRTGNNEKLFF. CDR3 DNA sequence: TGTGCCAGCAGGACAGGGAATAATGAAAAACTGTTTTTT.

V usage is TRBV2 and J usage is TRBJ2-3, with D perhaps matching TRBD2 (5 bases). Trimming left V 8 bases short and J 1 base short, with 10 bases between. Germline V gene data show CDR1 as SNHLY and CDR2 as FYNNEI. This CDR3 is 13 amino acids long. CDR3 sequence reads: CASERVRTDTQYF. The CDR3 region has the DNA TGTGCCAGCGAGAGGGTTCGCACAGATACGCAGTATTTT. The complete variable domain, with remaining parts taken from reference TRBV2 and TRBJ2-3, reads EPEVTQTPSHQVTQMGQEVILRCVPISNHLYFYWYRQILGQKVEFLVSFYNNEISEKSEIFDDQFSVERPDGSNFTLKIRSTKLEDSAMYFCASERVRTDTQYFGPGTRLTVL.

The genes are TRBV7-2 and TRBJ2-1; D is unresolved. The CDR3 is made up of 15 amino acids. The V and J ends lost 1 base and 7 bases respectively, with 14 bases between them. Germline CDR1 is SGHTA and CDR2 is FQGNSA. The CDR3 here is CASSLGGGRWNEQFF. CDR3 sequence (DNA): TGTGCCAGCAGCTTAGGCGGCGGAAGGTGGAATGAGCAGTTCTTC.

Here the CDR3 reads CASRTPGQGYEQYF. CDR3 nucleotides: TGTGCCAGCAGAACACCGGGACAGGGGTACGAGCAGTACTTC. The rearrangement uses TRBV6-6 and TRBJ2-7; TRBD1 matches at 10 bases. The CDR3 sequence is 14 residues long. J gave up 4 bases and V 6 bases, and 6 bases lay outside the gene matches. From germline, CDR1 is MNHNY and CDR2 SVGAGI (reference sequence).

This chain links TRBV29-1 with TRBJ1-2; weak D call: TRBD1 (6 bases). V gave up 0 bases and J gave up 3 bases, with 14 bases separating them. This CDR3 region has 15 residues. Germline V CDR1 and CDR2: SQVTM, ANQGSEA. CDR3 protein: CSVEEGDGGHYGYTF. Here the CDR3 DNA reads TGCAGCGTTGAAGAGGGGGATGGGGGGCACTATGGCTACACCTTC.

CDR3 DNA: TGTGCCAGCAGCGTCTTAGCGGACAGCTCCTACAATGAGCAGTTCTTC. Translation gives CASSVLADSSYNEQFF. This chain uses TRBV9 with TRBJ2-1; D may be TRBD1 or TRBD2 (6 bases each). The CDR3 length is 16 residues. Germline loops: CDR1 SGDLS, CDR2 YYNGEE. Trimming removed 2 bases at V and 0 bases at J, with 12 bases between.

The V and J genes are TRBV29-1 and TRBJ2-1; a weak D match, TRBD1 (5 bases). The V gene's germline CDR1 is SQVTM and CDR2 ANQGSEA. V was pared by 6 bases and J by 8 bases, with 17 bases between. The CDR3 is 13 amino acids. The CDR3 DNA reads TGCAGCGTCGACAGCAACCCCAGGTATGAGCAGTTCTTC. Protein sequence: CSVDSNPRYEQFF.

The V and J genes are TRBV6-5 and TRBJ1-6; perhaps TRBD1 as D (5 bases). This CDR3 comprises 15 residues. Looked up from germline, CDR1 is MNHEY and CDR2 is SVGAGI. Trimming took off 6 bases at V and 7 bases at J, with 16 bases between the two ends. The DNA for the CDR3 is TGTGCCAGCAGCCGAGGGTTTGGGGACAATTCACCCCTCCACTTT. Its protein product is CASSRGFGDNSPLHF.

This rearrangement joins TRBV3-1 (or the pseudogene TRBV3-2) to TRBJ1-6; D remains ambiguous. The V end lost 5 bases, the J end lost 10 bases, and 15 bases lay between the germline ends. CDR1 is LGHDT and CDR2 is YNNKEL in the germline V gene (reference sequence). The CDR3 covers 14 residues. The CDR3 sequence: CASSFQSGKSPLHF. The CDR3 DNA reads TGTGCCAGCAGCTTTCAGTCGGGGAAGTCACCCCTCCACTTT.

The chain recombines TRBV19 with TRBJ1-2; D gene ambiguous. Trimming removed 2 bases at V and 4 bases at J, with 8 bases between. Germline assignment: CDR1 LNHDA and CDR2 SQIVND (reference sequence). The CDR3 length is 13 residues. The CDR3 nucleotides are TGTGCCAGTAGTATATCCTGGGGCTATGGCTACACCTTC. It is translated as CASSISWGYGYTF.

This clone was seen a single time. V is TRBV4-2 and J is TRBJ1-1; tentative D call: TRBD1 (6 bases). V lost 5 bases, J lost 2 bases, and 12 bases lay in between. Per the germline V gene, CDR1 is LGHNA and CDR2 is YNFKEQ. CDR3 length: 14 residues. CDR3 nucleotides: TGTGCCAGCAGCGCGACAGGCCCCAACACTGAAGCTTTCTTT. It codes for CASSATGPNTEAFF.

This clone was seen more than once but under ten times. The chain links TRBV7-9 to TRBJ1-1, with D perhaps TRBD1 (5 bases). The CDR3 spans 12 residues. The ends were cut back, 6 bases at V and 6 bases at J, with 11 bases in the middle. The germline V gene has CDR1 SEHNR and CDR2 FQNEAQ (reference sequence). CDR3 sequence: CASRPGTAEAFF. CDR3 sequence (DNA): TGTGCCAGCAGGCCTGGGACGGCTGAAGCTTTCTTT.

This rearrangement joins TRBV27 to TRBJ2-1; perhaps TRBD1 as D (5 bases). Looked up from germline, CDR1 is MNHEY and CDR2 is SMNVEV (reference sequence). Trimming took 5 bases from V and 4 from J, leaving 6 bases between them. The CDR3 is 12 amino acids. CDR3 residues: CASSQGYNEQFF. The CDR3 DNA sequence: TGTGCCAGCAGTCAGGGATACAATGAGCAGTTCTTC.